The 21 T cell receptor beta chains reported below all come from one sample, sequenced in a study of blood T cell repertoires in COVID-19. Produced via immunoSEQ multiplex PCR; TCRdb's table is partial and in-frame only. In the table there are about 47,000 clones, over 70% of which are singletons. The sequencing input was peripheral blood. The receptor source for this set is a human donor with active COVID-19. The donor label of this sample is uncertain.

This clone was detected only once. The chain employs TRBV27 and TRBJ1-3; D is uncertain. With 5 bases removed from V and 4 bases from J, the gap between germline ends came to 9 bases. The CDR3 contains 13 residues. Germline CDR1 and CDR2: MNHEY and SMNVEV (reference sequence). The CDR3 nucleotides read TGTGCCAGCAGTATGACGGGGGGAAACACCATATATTTT. Its protein is CASSMTGGNTIYF.

The chain couples TRBV2 to TRBJ1-3; the match to TRBD1 covers 7 bases. The CDR3 loop spans 17 amino acids. The germline CDR1 and CDR2 sequences are SNHLY and FYNNEI. V shed 0 bases, J shed 1 base, and the junction held 6 bases outside the gene matches. CDR3 sequence (DNA): TGTGCCAGCAGTGAAGCGCACAGGGGCTGGTCTGGAAACACCATATATTTT. This gives the protein CASSEAHRGWSGNTIYF. The full variable domain, its missing parts supplied by reference TRBV2 and TRBJ1-3, is EPEVTQTPSHQVTQMGQEVILRCVPISNHLYFYWYRQILGQKVEFLVSFYNNEISEKSEIFDDQFSVERPDGSNFTLKIRSTKLEDSAMYFCASSEAHRGWSGNTIYFGEGSWLTVV.

The CDR3 nucleotides are TGTGCCAGCAGCCAAGAAGTTAAGTTCGGGGTTGTCACTGAAGCTTTCTTT. Translating gives CASSQEVKFGVVTEAFF. The V gene is TRBV3-1 (or the pseudogene TRBV3-2), the J gene TRBJ1-1; D remains unclear. CDR1 and CDR2 from the germline V gene are LGHDT and YNNKEL (reference sequence). The CDR3 runs 17 residues. Trimming pared 0 bases from V and 4 bases from J, leaving 18 bases between.

In this sample, this clone turned up once. The chain recombines TRBV13 with TRBJ2-1; TRBD1 matches 8 bases. V was clipped by 2 bases and J by 0 bases; unmatched bases: 9. The V gene's germline CDR1 is PRHDT and CDR2 FYEKMQ (reference sequence). The CDR3 totals 18 residues. The CDR3 coding sequence is TGTGCCAGCAGCTTACCCTGGACAGGGCGGACCTCCTACAATGAGCAGTTCTTC. Translating gives CASSLPWTGRTSYNEQFF.

The rearrangement links TRBV7-8 to TRBJ2-2, with 10 positions matching TRBD1. The germline CDR1 and CDR2 sequences are SGHVS and FQNEAQ. With V trimmed by 5 bases and J by 7 bases, 10 bases remained unmatched. The CDR3 runs to 16 residues. The CDR3 DNA follows: TGTGCCAGCAGCGACCGGGACAGGGGACGGAGCGGGGAGCTGTTTTTT. The encoded protein is CASSDRDRGRSGELFF.

The J gene is TRBJ2-7, the V gene TRBV7-2, with TRBD1 matching over 7 bases. The germline V gene has CDR1 SGHTA and CDR2 FQGNSA. The CDR3 runs 14 residues. J was trimmed by 7 bases and V by 0 bases; bases with no gene match: 6. The CDR3 reads CASSLATGKGEQYF. For the CDR3, the DNA is TGTGCCAGCAGCTTAGCGACAGGGAAGGGGGAGCAGTACTTC.

V gene TRBV5-1 combines with J gene TRBJ2-1; 10 positions match TRBD2. The CDR3 has 15 amino acids. Germline CDR1 SGHRS, CDR2 YFSETQ. Germline trimming cut 4 bases from V and 7 bases from J; bases unmatched to any gene: 8. The CDR3 region has the DNA TGCGCCAGCAGCCAGTCTAGCGGGAGCGTTAATGAGCAGTTCTTC. This sequence encodes CASSQSSGSVNEQFF.

Written as DNA, the CDR3 is TGCGCCAGCAGCCCAGTGGCGGGAGATCAGCCCCAGCATTTT. Translated: CASSPVAGDQPQHF. This rearrangement joins TRBV4-1 to TRBJ1-5; D is ambiguous. Germline loops: CDR1 MGHRA, CDR2 YSYEKL. V shed 4 bases and J shed 5 bases, with 12 bases lying between them. The CDR3 totals 14 residues.

J is TRBJ1-2 and V is TRBV27, with a weak D call TRBD1 (5 bases). The CDR3 runs 15 residues. V gave up 2 bases and J gave up 4 bases, with 14 bases separating them. Germline loops: CDR1 MNHEY, CDR2 SMNVEV (reference sequence). The CDR3 sequence: CASSLRQGGAYGYTF. Here the CDR3 DNA reads TGTGCCAGCAGTTTACGTCAGGGTGGAGCCTATGGCTACACCTTC.

This chain joins TRBV7-9 and TRBJ1-1; the D is unclear. The CDR3 is made up of 15 amino acids. The V end lost 1 base, the J end lost 1 base, and 10 bases lay between the germline ends. CDR1 and CDR2 from the germline V gene are SEHNR and FQNEAQ (reference sequence). CDR3 DNA: TGTGCCAGCAGCTTAGGGGTTGGAGCGAACACTGAAGCTTTCTTT. Translation: CASSLGVGANTEAFF.

The chain uses TRBV15 and TRBJ2-7, with 9 bases that match TRBD2. The CDR3 length is 14 residues. J lost 2 bases, V lost 3 bases, and 2 bases had no gene match. CDR1 is LNHNV, CDR2 YYDKDF, per germline (reference sequence). CDR3 residues: CATSSQRGAYEQYF. CDR3 nucleotide sequence: TGTGCCACCAGCAGTCAGCGGGGGGCCTACGAGCAGTACTTC. Combining the CDR3 with reference TRBV15 and TRBJ2-7 gives the whole variable domain DAMVIQNPRYQVTQFGKPVTLSCSQTLNHNVMYWYQQKSSQAPKLLFHYYDKDFNNEADTPDNFQSRRPNTSFCFLDIRSPGLGDTAMYLCATSSQRGAYEQYFGPGTRLTVT.

The sample holds a few counts of this clone. This chain uses TRBV3-1 (or the pseudogene TRBV3-2) with TRBJ1-5, with D possibly being TRBD1 (6 bases). The CDR3 has 16 amino acids. The germline CDR1 and CDR2 sequences are LGHDT and YNNKEL (reference sequence). Trimming cost V 0 bases and J 3 bases, with 12 bases left between them. CDR3 protein: CASSQEVGADNQPQHF. In nucleotides, the CDR3 is TGTGCCAGCAGCCAAGAAGTGGGGGCCGACAATCAGCCCCAGCATTTT.

The chain joins TRBV7-9 to TRBJ2-7; no reliable D call. The CDR3 sequence is 14 residues long. The germline V and J ends were trimmed by 5 bases and 1 base, with 12 bases remaining between them. Germline CDR1 reads SEHNR; CDR2 reads FQNEAQ (reference sequence). CDR3 sequence: CASSTSQRSYEQYF. CDR3 DNA sequence: TGTGCCAGCAGCACGAGTCAGAGGTCCTACGAGCAGTACTTC.

The CDR3 sequence is CASSAGGRVAGELFF. The CDR3 nucleotides read TGTGCCAGCAGTGCGGGGGGTCGTGTAGCCGGGGAGCTGTTTTTT. This rearrangement joins TRBV25-1 to TRBJ2-2; 7 nucleotides line up with TRBD2. The J segment lost 6 bases and the V segment lost 4 bases, leaving 8 bases of the junction unmatched. The CDR3 runs 15 residues. Germline lookup yields CDR1 MGHDK and CDR2 SYGVNS.

The V call is TRBV5-4, the J call TRBJ2-5, with 11 nucleotides matching TRBD2. The CDR3 runs 16 residues. In germline, CDR1 is SGHNT, CDR2 YYREEE (reference sequence). V gave up 3 bases and J gave up 4 bases; unmatched junction bases: 8. The CDR3 loop is CASSSRSGRAGETQYF. CDR3 sequence (DNA): TGTGCCAGCAGCTCACGTAGCGGGAGGGCCGGAGAGACCCAGTACTTC.

CDR3: CASRDREGAEQYF. CDR3 DNA sequence: TGTGCCAGTAGGGACAGGGAGGGAGCCGAGCAGTACTTC. The chain combines TRBV19 with TRBJ2-7; D possibly corresponds to TRBD1 (8 bases). Germline CDR1 and CDR2: LNHDA and SQIVND (reference sequence). V dropped 6 bases and J dropped 6 bases, with 15 bases sitting between them. The CDR3 length is 13 residues.

The chain links TRBV28 to TRBJ1-1; no definite D call. Germline loops: CDR1 MDHEN, CDR2 SYDVKM. This CDR3 is built from 16 residues. V was shortened by 4 bases and J by 8 bases, with 23 bases between the two germline ends. CDR3 region: CASSSLGLGGSFEAFF. In nucleotides, the CDR3 is TGTGCCAGCAGTTCCCTCGGCCTTGGCGGCTCATTCGAAGCTTTCTTT.

The chain uses TRBV25-1 and TRBJ1-2; 8 nucleotides line up with TRBD1. Germline V gene sequence: CDR1 MGHDK, CDR2 SYGVNS. The CDR3 is 17 amino acids. V was pared by 5 bases and J by 5 bases, with 16 bases of the junction left unmatched. CDR3 nucleotides: TGTGCCAGCAGTACCATGGGACAGGCCTCTACGATTTATGGCTACACCTTC. Its protein is CASSTMGQASTIYGYTF.

The count of this clone is one. The gene calls are TRBV5-6 and TRBJ2-2; D remains ambiguous. The CDR3 is made up of 12 amino acids. Trimming pared 5 bases from V and 8 bases from J, leaving 10 bases between. The germline V gene encodes CDR1 SGHDT and CDR2 YYEEEE. CDR3 residues: CASRRVQGELFF. The CDR3 DNA follows: TGTGCCAGCAGGAGAGTTCAAGGGGAGCTGTTTTTT.

The chain employs TRBV14 and TRBJ2-7, with D possibly being TRBD2 (5 bases). Trimming removed 2 bases at V and 7 bases at J, with 6 bases between. From germline, CDR1 is SGHDN and CDR2 FVKESK. The CDR3 contains 11 residues. The CDR3 sequence: CASSQRREQYF. The DNA for the CDR3 is TGTGCCAGCAGCCAACGGAGGGAGCAGTACTTC.

This clone was counted a few times. The chain uses TRBV24-1 and TRBJ1-5; 10 bases align to TRBD1. The CDR3 is 15 residues long. Trimming removed 7 bases from V and 11 bases from J; junction bases left unmatched: 13. CDR1 is KGHDR and CDR2 is SFDVKD in the germline V gene. The CDR3, as DNA: TGTGCCACCAGGGGGGGACAGGGGAAGGTAATGACCCAGCATTTT. Amino acids: CATRGGQGKVMTQHF.